A selection of T cell receptor beta chains follows, all from one sample in a study of CD8+ T cells in alopecia areata. Some clones are missing from TCRdb's copy, which holds only in-frame ones; the method was immunoSEQ multiplex PCR. Here the sample spans about 220,000 clones, under 75% being singletons. The material sequenced was CD4+ T cells sorted from blood, taken at week 4, from a patient treated with tofacitinib. The receptors shown here come from a human donor with alopecia areata. Each CDR3 is given with its conserved first and last residue. The D gene is left open where the match is weak. Where a row states a size, it is once, few, many or the class of an expanded clone; other rows omit it.

NA	TRBV5-1	TRBJ2-7	NA	TGCGCCAGCAGCACACTGACCGAGAGGGGCGAGCAGTACTTC	CASSTLTERGEQYF
NA	TRBV27	TRBJ1-2	TRBD1	TGTGCCAGCAGTCCCTCCTGGACAGGAAACTATGGCTACACCTTC	CASSPSWTGNYGYTF
NA	TRBV5-6	TRBJ2-2	NA	TGTGCCAGCAGCGTGGGGCCACAGGGCAACACCGGGGAGCTGTTTTTT	CASSVGPQGNTGELFF
NA	TRBV15	TRBJ2-2	NA	TGTGCCACCAGCATCAGGAGTAGCTGGGAGCTGTTTTTT	CATSIRSSWELFF
few	TRBV6-5	TRBJ2-1	NA	TGTGCCAGCAAACCCCCGGTAGGCAATGAGCAGTTCTTC	CASKPPVGNEQFF
few	TRBV19	TRBJ2-3	TRBD2	TGTGCCAGTAGGGATAGCGGGCTAGGCACAGATACGCAGTATTTT	CASRDSGLGTDTQYF
NA	TRBV6-1	TRBJ1-2	NA	TGTGCCAGCAGTTTGGCCTATGGCTACACCTTC	CASSLAYGYTF
NA	TRBV10-3	TRBJ2-2	TRBD1	TGTGCCATCAGGGGGACAGTCACCGGGGAGCTGTTTTTT	CAIRGTVTGELFF
NA	TRBV9	TRBJ1-1	TRBD1	TGTGCCAGCAGCCAAAGACAGGGGAAGTACACTGAAGCTTTCTTT	CASSQRQGKYTEAFF
few	TRBV7-3	TRBJ2-2	NA	TGTGCCAGCAGCCCGAGGCGGGCGAACACCGGGGAGCTGTTTTTT	CASSPRRANTGELFF
NA	TRBV29-1	TRBJ2-6	NA	TGCAGCGTTGGCGGGATTTTGGGGGACGTCCTGACTTTC	CSVGGILGDVLTF
NA	TRBV10-3	TRBJ2-7	NA	TGTGCCATCAGTGTCGGGCGCTACGAGCAGTACTTC	CAISVGRYEQYF
NA	TRBV2	TRBJ2-7	TRBD1	TGTGCCAGCAGTCCCCAACTGGTGGGACAGGGCTACGAGCAGTACTTC	CASSPQLVGQGYEQYF
NA	TRBV29-1	TRBJ2-7	NA	TGCAGCGTTGCACCACGTGGCCACGAGCAGTACTTC	CSVAPRGHEQYF
NA	TRBV7-2	TRBJ2-6	NA	TGTGCCAGTGCCCCCGGGATTTACTCTGGGGCCAACGTCCTGACTTTC	CASAPGIYSGANVLTF
few	TRBV29-1	TRBJ1-5	NA	TGCAGCGTTGGGACAGACAATCAGCCCCAGCATTTT	CSVGTDNQPQHF
few	TRBV7-2	TRBJ2-3	NA	TGTGCCAGCAGCTTTTTTGATACGCAGTATTTT	CASSFFDTQYF
NA	TRBV30	TRBJ1-2	TRBD1	TGTGCCTGCCCGACAGGGGGTAGGCACGGCTACACCTTC	CACPTGGRHGYTF
NA	TRBV13	TRBJ1-1	NA	TGTGCCAGCAGCTTAAGGTACAACTATGAAGCTTTCTTT	CASSLRYNYEAFF
few	TRBV2	TRBJ1-6	TRBD1	TGTGCCAGCAGTGTAAGAGGACAGGGGAATTCACCCCTCCACTTT	CASSVRGQGNSPLHF
few	TRBV21-1	TRBJ1-6	NA	TGTGCCAGCAGCAAAAGAGGGACAGGCCGTTCACCCCTCCACTTT	CASSKRGTGRSPLHF
few	TRBV29-1	TRBJ2-7	NA	TGCAGCGTGATAGACAGTTACGAGCAGTACTTC	CSVIDSYEQYF
NA	TRBV4-1	TRBJ1-6	NA	TGCGCCAGCAGCCAAGAACCGGGGGTGGGTCCCCTCCACTTT	CASSQEPGVGPLHF
NA	TRBV4-3	TRBJ1-2	NA	TGCGCCAGCAGCCAAGAGTGGGATCCCCTAGGCTACACCTTC	CASSQEWDPLGYTF
NA	TRBV7-2	TRBJ2-7	TRBD2	TGTGCCAGCAGTCGGACTAGCGGGGGGTCCTACAAGCAGTACTTC	CASSRTSGGSYKQYF
few	TRBV4-3	TRBJ2-5	NA	TGCGCCAGCAGCCAAACGCGCGACTACGGGACCCAGTACTTC	CASSQTRDYGTQYF
NA	TRBV30	TRBJ1-2	NA	TGTGCCTGGAGTGTGGGCCAGAACTATGGCTACACCTTC	CAWSVGQNYGYTF
NA	TRBV5-6	TRBJ1-2	NA	TGTGCCAGCAGCTTGGGGGACACCGGCTTTGGGTACACCTTC	CASSLGDTGFGYTF
NA	TRBV5-1	TRBJ1-1	TRBD1	TGCGCCAGCAGCGTGACAGGGGGCGGAACTGAAGCTTTCTTT	CASSVTGGGTEAFF
NA	TRBV9	TRBJ2-7	NA	TGTGCCAGCAGCCCAGGACAGACCCTCTACGAGCAGTACTTC	CASSPGQTLYEQYF
NA	TRBV5-6	TRBJ2-1	NA	TGTGCCAGCAGCTTGCTAGCGACGAATGAGCAGTTCTTC	CASSLLATNEQFF
NA	TRBV9	TRBJ1-1	NA	TGTGCCAGCAGCAGCACACAGAAGAACACTGAAGCTTTCTTT	CASSSTQKNTEAFF
NA	TRBV30	TRBJ2-1	NA	TGTGCCTATCGAAGGGTTCCCTCTAACAATGAGCAGTTCTTC	CAYRRVPSNNEQFF
few	TRBV2	TRBJ1-1	NA	TGTGCCAGCAGCCCGAAAGGGGATACTGAAGCTTTCTTT	CASSPKGDTEAFF
NA	TRBV11-3	TRBJ2-4	TRBD2	TGTGCCAGCAGCTTAGCGTCGGGTAGCGGGGCTGAACTAGCCAAAAACATTCAGTACTTC	CASSLASGSGAELAKNIQYF
few	TRBV29-1	TRBJ1-1	NA	TGCAGCGGGGGGGACACTGAAGCTTTCTTT	CSGGDTEAFF
NA	TRBV7-2	TRBJ2-7	TRBD2	TGTGCCAGCAGCTTCCTAGCGGGGAACTACGAGCAGTACTTC	CASSFLAGNYEQYF
NA	TRBV5-4	TRBJ1-6	NA	TGTGCCAGCAGCCGAACATCGAGTAATTCACCCCTCCACTTT	CASSRTSSNSPLHF
NA	TRBV7-9	TRBJ1-2	NA	TGTGCCAGCAGCTTAGGACGCATCCCTTATGGCTACACCTTC	CASSLGRIPYGYTF
once	TRBV29-1	TRBJ1-1	NA	TGCAGTGTGTCCCCGGGGACTGAAGCTTTCTTT	CSVSPGTEAFF
few	TRBV6-1	TRBJ2-5	NA	TGTGCCAGCAGTCGGGGACTGGGAGAGACCCAGTACTTC	CASSRGLGETQYF
few	TRBV29-1	TRBJ2-1	NA	TGCAGCGTTGAAGACCAAGGGAAACAGGGAACTCAGTTCTTC	CSVEDQGKQGTQFF
NA	TRBV6-5	TRBJ1-1	NA	TGTGCCAGCAGTTACGGGGGGACACTCAACACTGAAGCTTTCTTT	CASSYGGTLNTEAFF
NA	TRBV4-3	TRBJ2-1	TRBD2	TGCGCCAGCAGCCACTTTAGCGGGTCCTCCTACAATGAGCAGTTCTTC	CASSHFSGSSYNEQFF
few	TRBV10-3	TRBJ2-6	NA	TGTGCCATCACGAGTTCGGGGGCCAACGTCCTGACTTTC	CAITSSGANVLTF
NA	TRBV11-1	TRBJ2-2	NA	TGTGCCAGCAGAGAGGGTTGGACCGGGGAGCTGTTTTTT	CASREGWTGELFF
NA	TRBV4-3	TRBJ1-6	TRBD1	TGCGCCAGCAGCCAAGATGCAGGGGGCGCAGGGAATTCACCCCTCCACTTT	CASSQDAGGAGNSPLHF
NA	TRBV13	TRBJ2-2	TRBD2	TGTGCCAGCAGCTTAGTCTTCGGACTAGTAAACACCGGGGAGCTGTTTTTT	CASSLVFGLVNTGELFF
few	TRBV2	TRBJ2-3	NA	TGTGCCAGCAGTGAATACGGGGGGCGAAGCACAGATACGCAGTATTTT	CASSEYGGRSTDTQYF
NA	TRBV28	TRBJ2-7	NA	TGTGCCAGCAGTAGGGGCGAGCAGTACTTC	CASSRGEQYF
NA	TRBV15	TRBJ1-1	NA	TGTGCCACCAGCAGAGAGGGGGACACTGAAGCTTTCTTT	CATSREGDTEAFF
NA	TRBV30	TRBJ1-2	NA	TGTGCCTGGAGTGGACACAGAGCCTATGGCTACACCTTC	CAWSGHRAYGYTF
NA	TRBV30	TRBJ1-6	TRBD1	TGTGCCTGGAGTGACGCACAGGGGGCTCGGAATTCACCCCTCCACTTT	CAWSDAQGARNSPLHF
NA	TRBV10-3	TRBJ1-2	NA	TGTGCCATCAGTGTAGGAGACTATGGCTACACCTTC	CAISVGDYGYTF
NA	TRBV29-1	TRBJ2-5	NA	TGCAGCGTTGAAGGCAGGGTCCCAAAGCTGGAGACCCAGTACTTC	CSVEGRVPKLETQYF
NA	TRBV4-3	TRBJ1-2	TRBD1	TGCGCCAGCAGCCAGCGGACAGGGGGCTCTTGCACCTTC	CASSQRTGGSCTF
few	TRBV14	TRBJ1-1	NA	TGTGCCAGCAGCCAAGATTTGAACACTGAAGCTTTCTTT	CASSQDLNTEAFF
NA	TRBV7-2	TRBJ2-5	NA	TGTGCCAGCAGCATGACGGAGACCCAGTACTTC	CASSMTETQYF
NA	TRBV6-5	TRBJ2-7	NA	TGTGCCAGCAGCTCAACAGGAGACCCTCAGTACTTC	CASSSTGDPQYF